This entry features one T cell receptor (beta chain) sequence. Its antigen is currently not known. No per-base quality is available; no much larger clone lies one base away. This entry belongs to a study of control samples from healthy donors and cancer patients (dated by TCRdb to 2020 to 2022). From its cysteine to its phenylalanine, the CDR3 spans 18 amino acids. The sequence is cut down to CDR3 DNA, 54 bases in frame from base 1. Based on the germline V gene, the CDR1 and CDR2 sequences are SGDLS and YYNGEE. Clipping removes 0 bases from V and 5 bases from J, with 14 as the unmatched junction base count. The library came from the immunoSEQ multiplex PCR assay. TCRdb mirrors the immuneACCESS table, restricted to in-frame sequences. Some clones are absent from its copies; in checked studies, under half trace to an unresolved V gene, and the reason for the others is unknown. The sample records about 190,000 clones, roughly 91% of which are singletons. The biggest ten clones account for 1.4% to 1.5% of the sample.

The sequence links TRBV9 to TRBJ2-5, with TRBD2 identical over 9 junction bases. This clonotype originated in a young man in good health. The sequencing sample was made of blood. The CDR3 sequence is CASSVEGLADPRWETQYF. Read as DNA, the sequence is TGTGCCAGCAGCGTAGAGGGACTAGCTGACCCTCGCTGGGAGACCCAGTACTTC.